The sample holds many counts of the clone carrying this TCR beta chain. Its specificity is not known. cDNA was made from about 510 ng RNA using alpha and beta constant primers. Alpha and beta chain libraries were made separately by chain-specific third strand synthesis with multiplexing indices. The cDNA received a 5' RACE adapter containing a random hexamer plus an SP2 sequencing primer site. Using its own MiXCR run on the 5' RACE reads, TCRdb lists one record per CDR3 protein. The repertoire has some 6,600 distinct CDR3 sequences, about 10% of them found once; the top ten carry around 20%. This record belongs to a study of HIV-infected patients and healthy controls. Study details: In most of the 16 patients, CD4 counts climbed slightly after three months but remained subnormal.

Follow-up blood was drawn about 14 weeks, roughly three months, after antiretroviral therapy began. All unsorted peripheral T cells were captured because whole blood was used without fractionation. General study points: CMV-associated CDR3s mostly grew nonsignificantly during therapy, while HIV-associated CDR3s declined significantly.

Trimming took 5 bases from V and 3 from J, leaving 15 bases between them. Per the germline V gene, CDR1 is SEHNR and CDR2 is FQNEAQ (reference sequence). This CDR3 comprises 15 residues. V is TRBV7-9 and J is TRBJ2-3, with D possibly matching TRBD2 (6 bases). This clonotype was sampled from an adult with HIV infection. Sequences were derived from blood, sampled during antiretroviral therapy. The CDR3, as DNA: TGTGCCAGCAGCCTTCGACTAGATGGAACAGATACGCAGTATTTT. Translated, it gives CASSLRLDGTDTQYF.